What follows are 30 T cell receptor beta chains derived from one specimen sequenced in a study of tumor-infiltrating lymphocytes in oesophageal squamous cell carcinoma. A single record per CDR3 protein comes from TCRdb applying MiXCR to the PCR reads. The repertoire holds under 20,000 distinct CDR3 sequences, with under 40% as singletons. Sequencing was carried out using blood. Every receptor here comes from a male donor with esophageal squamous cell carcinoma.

The CDR3 reads CASSLQGTDQETQYF. CDR3 nucleotides: TGTGCCAGCAGCTTACAGGGGACAGACCAAGAGACCCAGTACTTC. V usage is TRBV7-2 and J usage is TRBJ2-7, with 7 bases matching TRBD1. Gene TRBJ2-5 matches the end of the DNA better, so the J call may be wrong. CDR3 length equals 15 residues. Per germline, CDR1 SGHTA and CDR2 FQGNSA.

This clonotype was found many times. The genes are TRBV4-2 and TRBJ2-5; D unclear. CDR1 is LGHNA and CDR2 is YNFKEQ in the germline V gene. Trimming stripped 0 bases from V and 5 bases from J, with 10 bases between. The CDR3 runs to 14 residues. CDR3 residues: CASSQEPVSETQYF. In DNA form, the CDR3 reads TGTGCCAGCAGCCAAGAACCAGTATCGGAGACCCAGTACTTC.

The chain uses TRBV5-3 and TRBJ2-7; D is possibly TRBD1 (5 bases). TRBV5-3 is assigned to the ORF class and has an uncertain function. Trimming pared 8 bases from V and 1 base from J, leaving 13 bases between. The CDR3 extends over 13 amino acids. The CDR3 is CASSNRGSYEQYF. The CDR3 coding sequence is TGTGCCAGCAGCAATAGGGGTTCCTACGAGCAGTACTTC.

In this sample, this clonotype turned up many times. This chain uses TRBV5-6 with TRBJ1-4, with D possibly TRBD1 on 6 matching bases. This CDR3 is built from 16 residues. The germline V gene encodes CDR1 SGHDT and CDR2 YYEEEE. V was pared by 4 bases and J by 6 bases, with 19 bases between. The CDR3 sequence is CASSLQGGTADEKLFF. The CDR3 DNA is TGTGCCAGCAGCCTCCAAGGGGGGACGGCTGATGAAAAACTGTTTTTT.

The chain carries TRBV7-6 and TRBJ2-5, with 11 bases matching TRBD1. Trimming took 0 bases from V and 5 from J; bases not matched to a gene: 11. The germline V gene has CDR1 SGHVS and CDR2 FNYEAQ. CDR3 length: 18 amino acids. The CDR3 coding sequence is TGTGCCAGCAGCTTAGCTACGGGACAGGGGGAGTTAGGGGAGACCCAGTACTTC. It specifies CASSLATGQGELGETQYF.

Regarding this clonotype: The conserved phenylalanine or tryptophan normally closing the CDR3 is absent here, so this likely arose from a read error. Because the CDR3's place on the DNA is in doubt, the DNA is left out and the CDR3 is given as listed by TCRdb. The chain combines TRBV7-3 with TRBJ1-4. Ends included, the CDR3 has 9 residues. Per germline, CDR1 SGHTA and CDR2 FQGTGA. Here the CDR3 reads CASSLSGYR.

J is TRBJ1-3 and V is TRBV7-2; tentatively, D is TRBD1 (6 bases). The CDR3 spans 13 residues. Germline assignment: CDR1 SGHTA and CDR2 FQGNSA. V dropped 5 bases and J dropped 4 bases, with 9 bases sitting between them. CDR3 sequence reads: CASSPQGGNTIYF. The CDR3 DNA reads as TGTGCCAGCAGCCCACAGGGAGGAAACACCATATATTTT.

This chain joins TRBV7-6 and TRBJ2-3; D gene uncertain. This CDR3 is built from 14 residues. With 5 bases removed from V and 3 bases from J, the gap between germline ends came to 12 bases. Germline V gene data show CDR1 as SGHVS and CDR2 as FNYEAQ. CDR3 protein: CASSKYIETDTQYF. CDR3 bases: TGTGCCAGCAGCAAATACATAGAGACAGATACGCAGTATTTT. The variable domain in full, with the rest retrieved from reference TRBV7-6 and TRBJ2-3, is GAGVSQSPRYKVTKRGQDVALRCDPISGHVSLYWYRQALGQGPEFLTYFNYEAQQDKSGLPNDRFSAERPEGSISTLTIQRTEQRDSAMYRCASSKYIETDTQYFGPGTRLTVL.

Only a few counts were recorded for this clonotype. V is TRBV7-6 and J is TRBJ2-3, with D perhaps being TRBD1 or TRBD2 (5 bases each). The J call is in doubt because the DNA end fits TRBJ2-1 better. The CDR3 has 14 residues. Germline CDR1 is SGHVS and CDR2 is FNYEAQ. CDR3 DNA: TGTGCCAGCAGCTTAGGGGGGAACTACAATGAGCAGTTCTTC. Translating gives CASSLGGNYNEQFF.

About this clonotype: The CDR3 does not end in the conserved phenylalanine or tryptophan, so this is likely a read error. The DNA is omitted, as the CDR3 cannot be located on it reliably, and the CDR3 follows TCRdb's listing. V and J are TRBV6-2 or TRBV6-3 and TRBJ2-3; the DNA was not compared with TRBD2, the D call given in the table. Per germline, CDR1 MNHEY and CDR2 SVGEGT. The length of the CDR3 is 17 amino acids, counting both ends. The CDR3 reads CASSPDPRGDYGYTFGS.

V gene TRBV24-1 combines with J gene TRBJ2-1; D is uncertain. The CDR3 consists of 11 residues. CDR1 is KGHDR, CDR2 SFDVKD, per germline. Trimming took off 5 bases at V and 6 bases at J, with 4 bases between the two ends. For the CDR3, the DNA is TGTGCCACCAGTGCCCTCAATGAGCAGTTCTTC. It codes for CATSALNEQFF.

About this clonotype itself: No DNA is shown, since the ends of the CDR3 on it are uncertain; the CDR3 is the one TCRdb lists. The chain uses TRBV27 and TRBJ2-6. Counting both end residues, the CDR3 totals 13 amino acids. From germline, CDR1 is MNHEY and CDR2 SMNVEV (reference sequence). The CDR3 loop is CASPDIEWLHLRF.

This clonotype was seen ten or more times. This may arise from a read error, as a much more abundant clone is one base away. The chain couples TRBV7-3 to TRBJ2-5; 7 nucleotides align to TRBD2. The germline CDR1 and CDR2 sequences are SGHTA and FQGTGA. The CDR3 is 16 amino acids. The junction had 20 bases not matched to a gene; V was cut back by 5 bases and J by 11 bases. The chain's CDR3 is CASSLGPAGRYNEQYF. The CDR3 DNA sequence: TGTGCCAGCAGCCTAGGCCCAGCGGGAAGATACAATGAGCAGTACTTC. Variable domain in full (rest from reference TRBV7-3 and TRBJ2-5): GAGVSQTPSNKVTEKGKYVELRCDPISGHTALYWYRQSLGQGPEFLIYFQGTGAADDSGLPNDRFFAVRPEGSVSTLKIQRTERGDSAVYLCASSLGPAGRYNEQYFGPGTRLLVL.

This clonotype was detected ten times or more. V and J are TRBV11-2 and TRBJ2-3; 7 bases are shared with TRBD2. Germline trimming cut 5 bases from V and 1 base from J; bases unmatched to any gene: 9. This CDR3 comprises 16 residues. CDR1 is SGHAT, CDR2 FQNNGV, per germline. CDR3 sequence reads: CASSHGVGGGTDTQYF. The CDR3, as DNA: TGTGCCAGCAGCCACGGGGTTGGGGGGGGCACAGATACGCAGTATTTT.

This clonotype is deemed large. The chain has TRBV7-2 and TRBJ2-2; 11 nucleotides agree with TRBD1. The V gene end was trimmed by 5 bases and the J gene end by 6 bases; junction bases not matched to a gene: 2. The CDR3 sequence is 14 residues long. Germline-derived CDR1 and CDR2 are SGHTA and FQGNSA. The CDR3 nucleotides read TGTGCCAGCAGCCTGGGACAGGGGGCCGGGGAGCTGTTTTTT. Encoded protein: CASSLGQGAGELFF.

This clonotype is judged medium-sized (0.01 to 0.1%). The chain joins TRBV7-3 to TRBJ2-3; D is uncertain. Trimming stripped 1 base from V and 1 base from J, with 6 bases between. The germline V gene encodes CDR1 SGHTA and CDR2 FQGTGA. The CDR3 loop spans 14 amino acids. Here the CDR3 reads CASSLNYGTDTQYF. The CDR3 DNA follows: TGTGCCAGCAGCTTAAACTATGGCACAGATACGCAGTATTTT.

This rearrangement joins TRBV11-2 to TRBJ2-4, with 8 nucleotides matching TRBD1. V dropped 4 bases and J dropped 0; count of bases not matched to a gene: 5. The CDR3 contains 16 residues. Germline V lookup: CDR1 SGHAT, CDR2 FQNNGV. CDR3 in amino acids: CASSYPTGGAKNIQYF. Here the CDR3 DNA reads TGTGCCAGCAGCTACCCTACAGGGGGAGCCAAAAACATTCAGTACTTC.

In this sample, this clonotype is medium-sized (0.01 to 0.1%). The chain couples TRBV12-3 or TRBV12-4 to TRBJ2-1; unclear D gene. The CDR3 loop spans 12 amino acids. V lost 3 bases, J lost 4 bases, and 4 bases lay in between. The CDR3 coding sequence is TGTGCCAGCAGTTTCTATTACAATGAGCAGTTCTTC. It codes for CASSFYYNEQFF.

The CDR3 bases are TGTGCCAGTAGTAAGGGGTGGAACTCCTACGAGCAGTACTTC. It specifies CASSKGWNSYEQYF. The rearrangement joins TRBV19 to TRBJ2-7; maybe TRBD1 (5 bases). CDR3 length: 14 amino acids. V gave up 4 bases and J gave up 0 bases, with 10 bases separating them. Germline V CDR1 and CDR2: LNHDA, SQIVND (reference sequence).

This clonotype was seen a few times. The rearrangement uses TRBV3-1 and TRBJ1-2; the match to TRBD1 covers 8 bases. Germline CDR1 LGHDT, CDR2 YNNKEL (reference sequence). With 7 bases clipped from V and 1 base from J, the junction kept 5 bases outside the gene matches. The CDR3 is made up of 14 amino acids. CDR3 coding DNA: TGTGCCAGCACTGACAGGGGCAGTAACTATGGCTACACCTTC. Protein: CASTDRGSNYGYTF.

The chain's CDR3 is CASSLEPGTGFSYEQYF. The CDR3 region has the DNA TGTGCCAGCAGCTTAGAACCGGGGACAGGGTTCTCCTACGAGCAGTACTTC. The rearrangement joins TRBV7-2 to TRBJ2-7, with 9 bases aligning to TRBD1. The CDR3 is 17 residues long. V was pared by 1 base and J by 0 bases, with 7 bases of the junction left unmatched. Germline lookup yields CDR1 SGHTA and CDR2 FQGNSA.

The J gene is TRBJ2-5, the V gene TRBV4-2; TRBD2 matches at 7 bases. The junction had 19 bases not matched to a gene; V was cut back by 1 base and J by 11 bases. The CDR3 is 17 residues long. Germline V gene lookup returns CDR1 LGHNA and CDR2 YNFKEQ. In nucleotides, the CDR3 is TGTGCCAGCAGCCAAGGAAAGGGCGGGGGATCCTACAATGAGCAGTACTTC. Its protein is CASSQGKGGGSYNEQYF.

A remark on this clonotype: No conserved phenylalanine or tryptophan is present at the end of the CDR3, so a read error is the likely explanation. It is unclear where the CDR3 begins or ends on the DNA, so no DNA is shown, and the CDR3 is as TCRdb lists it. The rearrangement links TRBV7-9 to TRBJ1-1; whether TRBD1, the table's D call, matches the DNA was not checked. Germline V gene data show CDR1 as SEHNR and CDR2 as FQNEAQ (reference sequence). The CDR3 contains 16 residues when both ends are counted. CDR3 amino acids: CASSLGTEIHPSTSGQ.

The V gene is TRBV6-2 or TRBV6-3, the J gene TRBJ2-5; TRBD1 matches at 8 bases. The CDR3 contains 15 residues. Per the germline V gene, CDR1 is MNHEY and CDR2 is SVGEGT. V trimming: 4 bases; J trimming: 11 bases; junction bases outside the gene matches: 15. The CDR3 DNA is TGTGCCAGCAGTTTGGGACAGGCCAGCAGAGATACGCAGTACTTC. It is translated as CASSLGQASRDTQYF.

CDR3 in amino acids: CASSLGKGRRTDTQYF. The CDR3 nucleotides are TGTGCCAGCAGCTTAGGAAAGGGGAGGCGGACAGATACGCAGTATTTT. V usage is TRBV7-4 and J usage is TRBJ2-3, with D maybe TRBD2 (6 bases). V lost 1 base and J 3 bases, leaving 14 bases between the germline ends. The CDR3 is 16 residues long. Germline CDR1 is SGHVT and CDR2 is SQSDAQ. The full variable domain, rest sourced from reference TRBV7-4 and TRBJ2-3, is GAGVSQSPRYKVAKRGRDVALRCDSISGHVTLYWYRQTLGQGSEVLTYSQSDAQRDKSGRPSGRFSAERPERSVSTLKIQRTEQGDSAVYLCASSLGKGRRTDTQYFGPGTRLTVL.

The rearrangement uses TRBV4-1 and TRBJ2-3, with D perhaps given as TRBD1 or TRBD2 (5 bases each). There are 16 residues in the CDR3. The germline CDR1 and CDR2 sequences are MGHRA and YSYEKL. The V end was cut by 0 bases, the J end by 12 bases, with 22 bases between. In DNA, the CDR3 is TGCGCCAGCAGCCAAGACGGCGTAAGAGTAGGTGGGACCCAGTATTTT. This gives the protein CASSQDGVRVGGTQYF.

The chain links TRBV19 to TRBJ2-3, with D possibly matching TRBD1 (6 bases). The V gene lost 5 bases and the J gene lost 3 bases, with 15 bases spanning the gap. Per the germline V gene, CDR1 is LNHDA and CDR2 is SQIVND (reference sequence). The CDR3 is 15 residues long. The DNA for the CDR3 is TGTGCCAGTAGTGCCGACAGGACGGGTACAGATACGCAGTATTTT. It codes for CASSADRTGTDTQYF.

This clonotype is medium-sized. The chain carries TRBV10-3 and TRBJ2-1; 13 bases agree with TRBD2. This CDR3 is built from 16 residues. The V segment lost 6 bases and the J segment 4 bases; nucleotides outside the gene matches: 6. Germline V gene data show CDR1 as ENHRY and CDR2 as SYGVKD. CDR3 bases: TGTGCCATCAGCCCACCGGGACTAGCGGGATACAATGAGCAGTTCTTC. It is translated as CAISPPGLAGYNEQFF.

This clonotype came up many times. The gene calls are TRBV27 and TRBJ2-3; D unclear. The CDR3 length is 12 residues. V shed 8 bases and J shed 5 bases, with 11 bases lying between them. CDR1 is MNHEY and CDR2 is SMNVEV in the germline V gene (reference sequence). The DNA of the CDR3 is TGTGCCAGCCGAAATCCATTAGATACGCAGTATTTT. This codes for CASRNPLDTQYF.

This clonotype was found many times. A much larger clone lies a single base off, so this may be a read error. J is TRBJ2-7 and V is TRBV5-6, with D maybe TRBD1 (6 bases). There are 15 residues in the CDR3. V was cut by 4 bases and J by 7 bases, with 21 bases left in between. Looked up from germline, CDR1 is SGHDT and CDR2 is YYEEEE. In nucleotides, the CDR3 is TGTGCCAGCAGCCCTTGGACGGAAAGGGACAATGAGCAGTACTTC. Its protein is CASSPWTERDNEQYF.